This entry lists 23 T cell receptor beta chains sequenced from one sample in a study of somatic mutations in cytotoxic T cells in rheumatoid arthritis. Here immunoSEQ multiplex PCR was the method, and the copy in TCRdb shows in-frame clones only, minus some. Of about 10,000 clones listed, roughly 80% are singletons. The sample comprised CD8+ T cells sorted from blood. The receptors stem from a man aged 45-65 years in good health.

The CDR3 loop is CASRPTGGSYEQYF. CDR3 nucleotide sequence: TGTGCCAGCAGACCTACAGGGGGATCGTACGAGCAGTACTTC. The chain is built from TRBV6-5 and TRBJ2-7, with TRBD1 matching 8 bases. Trimming at V came to 6 bases and at J to 4 bases, leaving 8 bases not matched to a gene. Germline V gene lookup returns CDR1 MNHEY and CDR2 SVGAGI. The length of the CDR3 is 14 residues.

This clone appeared a single time. The chain has TRBV27 and TRBJ2-2, with 12 bases lining up with TRBD2. With 3 bases clipped from V and 8 bases from J, the junction kept 7 bases outside the gene matches. The CDR3 consists of 16 residues. Germline assignment: CDR1 MNHEY and CDR2 SMNVEV (reference sequence). The CDR3 is CASSLLLAGGSGELFF. CDR3 nucleotides: TGTGCCAGCAGTTTGCTCCTAGCGGGGGGGTCTGGGGAGCTGTTTTTT.

This chain joins TRBV7-3 and TRBJ1-6, with unresolved D. The CDR3 contains 15 residues. Germline V CDR1 and CDR2: SGHTA, FQGTGA. The V end was cut by 2 bases, the J end by 8 bases, with 13 bases between. CDR3 DNA: TGTGCCAGCAGCTTAGGAGGATCCCAGGATTCACCCCTCCACTTT. It codes for CASSLGGSQDSPLHF.

V is TRBV7-9 and J is TRBJ2-2; D is unresolved. The CDR3 runs 13 residues. Germline loops: CDR1 SEHNR, CDR2 FQNEAQ (reference sequence). V dropped 4 bases and J dropped 6 bases, with 9 bases sitting between them. The CDR3 DNA reads as TGTGCCAGCAGCTCCGGGTTGGCCGGGGAGCTGTTTTTT. Protein: CASSSGLAGELFF.

This rearrangement joins TRBV6-6 to TRBJ1-1, with D unclear. There are 14 residues in the CDR3. V dropped 5 bases and J dropped 5 bases, with 15 bases sitting between them. Germline lookup yields CDR1 MNHNY and CDR2 SVGAGI (reference sequence). This chain's CDR3 is CASSPSGRTTEAFF. The CDR3 DNA follows: TGTGCCAGCAGTCCCAGCGGGCGAACAACTGAAGCTTTCTTT.

The chain has TRBV9 and TRBJ2-4; 10 nucleotides match TRBD2. Germline loops: CDR1 SGDLS, CDR2 YYNGEE. This CDR3 spans 14 amino acids. J gave up 8 bases and V 3 bases, and 5 bases lay outside the gene matches. The CDR3 nucleotides read TGTGCCAGCAGCGCGACTAGCGGGCGGGACATTCAGTACTTC. Translated, it gives CASSATSGRDIQYF.

The genes are TRBV4-2 and TRBJ1-4; a weak D match, TRBD1 (6 bases). V lost 5 bases, J lost 5 bases, and 12 bases lay in between. The CDR3 consists of 14 residues. Germline CDR1 and CDR2: LGHNA and YNFKEQ. The CDR3 protein is CASSNPGANEKLFF. Written as DNA, the CDR3 is TGTGCCAGCAGCAACCCAGGGGCAAATGAAAAACTGTTTTTT.

The chain links TRBV28 to TRBJ1-2; 8 bases line up with TRBD1. The CDR3 is 16 residues long. Germline V gene lookup returns CDR1 MDHEN and CDR2 SYDVKM. V trimming: 2 bases; J trimming: 5 bases; junction bases outside the gene matches: 10. The CDR3 DNA reads TGTGCCAGCAGTTTAGAAACCCGGACAGGGCGATATGGCTACACCTTC. This gives the protein CASSLETRTGRYGYTF.

The chain links TRBV7-3 to TRBJ2-2, with D maybe TRBD1 (6 bases). The CDR3 covers 16 residues. Trimming left V 2 bases short and J 0 bases short, with 10 bases between. CDR1 SGHTA and CDR2 FQGTGA come from the germline V gene. This CDR3 reads CASSLLGHANTGELFF. DNA for the CDR3: TGTGCCAGCAGCTTATTGGGACATGCGAACACCGGGGAGCTGTTTTTT.

This chain uses TRBV13 with TRBJ2-1, with TRBD2 identical over 14 bases. The CDR3 spans 18 residues. V lost 2 bases to trimming and J lost 3 bases; unmatched junction nucleotides: 6. Germline V CDR1 and CDR2: PRHDT, FYEKMQ (reference sequence). CDR3 coding DNA: TGTGCCAGCAGCTTAACTGCGGGACTAGCGGGGGACTACAATGAGCAGTTCTTC. Its translation is CASSLTAGLAGDYNEQFF.

The chain employs TRBV9 and TRBJ1-2; possible D gene TRBD1, 6 bases. The length of the CDR3 is 12 residues. Trimming cost V 4 bases and J 5 bases, with 9 bases left between them. The germline gives CDR1 SGDLS, CDR2 YYNGEE. In DNA, the CDR3 is TGTGCCAGCAGCCCCCAGGGGTATGGCTACACCTTC. Translating gives CASSPQGYGYTF.

This clone came up once. This chain uses TRBV19 with TRBJ2-1; 9 bases align to TRBD2. CDR1 and CDR2 (germline): LNHDA, SQIVND (reference sequence). V lost 7 bases, J lost 6 bases, and 10 bases stayed unmatched. The CDR3 has 15 amino acids. The CDR3 reads CASINSGRNLNEQFF. CDR3 in DNA: TGTGCCAGTATTAATAGCGGGAGAAACCTCAATGAGCAGTTCTTC.

The chain has TRBV4-1 and TRBJ2-1; D might be TRBD1 (6 bases). CDR1 is MGHRA, CDR2 YSYEKL, per germline. The CDR3 length is 14 residues. V was trimmed by 4 bases and J by 5 bases, leaving 12 bases between them. As DNA, the CDR3 is TGCGCCAGCAGCCCAAGCTGGACAGACAATGAGCAGTTCTTC. Its protein product is CASSPSWTDNEQFF.

The chain links TRBV16 to TRBJ2-7; TRBD1 matches at 10 bases. J was trimmed by 5 bases and V by 4 bases; bases with no gene match: 2. Germline V gene data show CDR1 as KGHSY and CDR2 as FQNENV. The CDR3 is made up of 13 amino acids. CDR3 in DNA: TGTGCCAGCAGCCGGGACAGGGGCAACGAGCAGTACTTC. This gives the protein CASSRDRGNEQYF.

V and J are TRBV2 and TRBJ1-5, with unresolved D. Trimming removed 2 bases at V and 5 bases at J, with 19 bases between. CDR1 and CDR2 from the germline V gene are SNHLY and FYNNEI. The CDR3 consists of 17 residues. The CDR3 region has the DNA TGTGCCAGCAGTGAACCCCAGGTCTCGGCTTGGGATCAGCCCCAGCATTTT. It encodes CASSEPQVSAWDQPQHF.

This chain connects TRBV5-8 to TRBJ1-2; D perhaps matches TRBD1 (5 bases). This CDR3 contains 13 residues. CDR1 and CDR2 (germline): SGHTS, YDEGEE. Trimming stripped 4 bases from V and 7 bases from J, with 14 bases between. In DNA, the CDR3 is TGTGCCAGCAGCCTAACACCTGGGGCTGGCTACACCTTC. It encodes CASSLTPGAGYTF.

The chain combines TRBV6-5 with TRBJ2-6; D unresolved. V lost 7 bases, J lost 3 bases, and 10 bases lay in between. Germline values: CDR1 MNHEY, CDR2 SVGAGI. This CDR3 region has 14 residues. Here the CDR3 reads CASTPGDGANVLTF. In DNA, the CDR3 is TGTGCCAGCACGCCGGGTGATGGGGCCAACGTCCTGACTTTC.

The chain uses TRBV9 and TRBJ2-7; D might be TRBD1 (6 bases). Trimming left V 3 bases short and J 3 bases short, with 13 bases between. The germline CDR1 and CDR2 sequences are SGDLS and YYNGEE. The CDR3 runs to 14 residues. CDR3 loop: CASSAGTYSYEQYF. The CDR3 nucleotides are TGTGCCAGCAGCGCCGGGACATATAGCTACGAGCAGTACTTC. The complete variable domain, with remaining parts taken from reference TRBV9 and TRBJ2-7, reads DSGVTQTPKHLITATGQRVTLRCSPRSGDLSVYWYQQSLDQGLQFLIQYYNGEERAKGNILERFSAQQFPDLHSELNLSSLELGDSALYFCASSAGTYSYEQYFGPGTRLTVT.

The J gene is TRBJ2-2, the V gene TRBV4-3, with 8 nucleotides matching TRBD2. With V trimmed by 5 bases and J by 2 bases, 4 bases remained unmatched. Germline loops: CDR1 LGHNA, CDR2 YSLEER. The CDR3 is made up of 15 amino acids. The CDR3 is CASSVLADNTGELFF. CDR3 nucleotide sequence: TGCGCCAGCAGCGTACTAGCGGATAACACCGGGGAGCTGTTTTTT.

This clone appeared a single time. V gene TRBV11-2 combines with J gene TRBJ1-2; 8 bases are shared with TRBD1. The CDR3 length is 14 residues. J was trimmed by 1 base and V by 5 bases; bases with no gene match: 3. The germline V gene encodes CDR1 SGHAT and CDR2 FQNNGV. The CDR3 DNA sequence: TGTGCCAGCAGCACCGGACAGGGTAACTATGGCTACACCTTC. Protein product: CASSTGQGNYGYTF. Full variable domain (missing parts from reference TRBV11-2 and TRBJ1-2): EAGVAQSPRYKIIEKRQSVAFWCNPISGHATLYWYQQILGQGPKLLIQFQNNGVVDDSQLPKDRFSAERLKGVDSTLKIQPAKLEDSAVYLCASSTGQGNYGYTFGSGTRLTVV.

The chain recombines TRBV29-1 with TRBJ2-3; 11 nucleotides align to TRBD2. From germline, CDR1 is SQVTM and CDR2 ANQGSEA. The V gene end was trimmed by 7 bases and the J gene end by 4 bases; junction bases not matched to a gene: 10. This CDR3 has 15 amino acids. CDR3 in amino acids: CSAENLAGGSDTQYF. The CDR3 bases are TGCAGCGCCGAGAACCTAGCGGGAGGCTCAGATACGCAGTATTTT.

The chain combines TRBV7-9 with TRBJ2-2; a possible D gene is TRBD2 (6 bases). This CDR3 contains 15 residues. In germline, CDR1 is SEHNR, CDR2 FQNEAQ (reference sequence). V was shortened by 6 bases and J by 4 bases, with 15 bases between the two germline ends. The DNA for the CDR3 is TGTGCCAGCAGTCTTGCTAGCGAGGGCACCGGGGAGCTGTTTTTT. Protein: CASSLASEGTGELFF.

The CDR3 sequence: CASSLGAGASQPQHF. Written as DNA, the CDR3 is TGTGCCAGCAGCTTGGGGGCGGGAGCTAGTCAGCCCCAGCATTTT. The chain has TRBV5-4 and TRBJ1-5; D unresolved. The germline gives CDR1 SGHNT, CDR2 YYREEE (reference sequence). Trimming cost V 0 bases and J 6 bases, with 13 bases left between them. CDR3 length: 15 amino acids. Drawing the rest from reference TRBV5-4 and TRBJ1-5, the complete variable domain is ETGVTQSPTHLIKTRGQQVTLRCSSQSGHNTVSWYQQALGQGPQFIFQYYREEENGRGNFPPRFSGLQFPNYSSELNVNALELDDSALYLCASSLGAGASQPQHFGDGTRLSIL.